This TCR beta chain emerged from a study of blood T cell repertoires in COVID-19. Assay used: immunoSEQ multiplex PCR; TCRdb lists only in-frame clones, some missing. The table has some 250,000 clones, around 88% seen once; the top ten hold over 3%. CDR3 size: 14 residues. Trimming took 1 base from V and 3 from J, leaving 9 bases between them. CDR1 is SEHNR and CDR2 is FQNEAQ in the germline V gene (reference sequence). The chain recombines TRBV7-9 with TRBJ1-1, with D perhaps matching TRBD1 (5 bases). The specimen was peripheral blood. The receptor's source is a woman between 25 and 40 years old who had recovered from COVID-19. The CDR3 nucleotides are TGTGCCAGCAGCTTAGAGTCAGGGTACACTGAAGCTTTCTTT. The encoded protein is CASSLESGYTEAFF. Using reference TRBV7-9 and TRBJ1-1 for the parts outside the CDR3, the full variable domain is DTGVSQNPRHKITKRGQNVTFRCDPISEHNRLYWYRQTLGQGPEFLTYFQNEAQLEKSRLLSDRFSAERPKGSFSTLEIQRTEQGDSAMYLCASSLESGYTEAFFGQGTRLTVV.